This entry lists 21 T cell receptor beta chains sequenced from one sample in a study of OX40 agonist ivuxolimab in advanced cancers. Generated by immunoSEQ multiplex PCR, the TCRdb table keeps only in-frame clones and is missing some. Among fewer than 25,000 clones listed, almost 85% were seen once. This specimen was CD4+ or CD8+ T cells sorted from blood, taken in a trial of the OX40 agonist ivuxolimab. The receptors here all came from an adult with an advanced solid tumor such as melanoma, head and neck, liver or kidney cancer.

The V and J genes are TRBV5-4 and TRBJ2-3; 12 bases line up with TRBD1. V was pared by 3 bases and J by 4 bases, with 3 bases of the junction left unmatched. CDR1 SGHNT and CDR2 YYREEE come from the germline V gene (reference sequence). The CDR3 consists of 15 residues. CDR3 amino acids: CASSSGTGGADTQYF. CDR3 in DNA: TGTGCCAGCAGCTCCGGGACAGGGGGCGCAGATACGCAGTATTTT.

The J gene is TRBJ2-2, the V gene TRBV27, with D tentatively TRBD1 (6 bases). V was trimmed by 2 bases and J by 6 bases, leaving 19 bases between them. The CDR3 spans 17 residues. Germline V gives CDR1 MNHEY, CDR2 SMNVEV (reference sequence). Written as DNA, the CDR3 is TGTGCCAGCAGTTTACCCGGGACACCAAGAGGGGCCGGGGAGCTGTTTTTT. Translating gives CASSLPGTPRGAGELFF.

Only one count was recorded for this clone. The rearrangement links TRBV19 to TRBJ2-5; 10 bases line up with TRBD1. The V segment lost 7 bases and the J segment 5 bases; nucleotides outside the gene matches: 10. Per germline, CDR1 LNHDA and CDR2 SQIVND (reference sequence). CDR3 size: 15 residues. CDR3 sequence reads: CASTSTGGAGETQYF. The CDR3 DNA sequence: TGTGCCAGTACCTCGACAGGGGGCGCCGGGGAGACCCAGTACTTC.

The V gene is TRBV4-1, the J gene TRBJ2-1; D perhaps matches TRBD2 (5 bases). Germline V CDR1 and CDR2: MGHRA, YSYEKL. The CDR3 extends over 14 amino acids. Trimming left V 3 bases short and J 0 bases short, with 6 bases between. CDR3 region: CASSHGGSYNEQFF. The CDR3 DNA follows: TGCGCCAGCAGCCACGGAGGCTCCTACAATGAGCAGTTCTTC.

The V and J genes are TRBV11-2 and TRBJ2-7; D unresolved. CDR1 and CDR2 (germline): SGHAT, FQNNGV. The CDR3 spans 13 residues. Trimming shortened V by 11 bases and J by 1 base, and 15 bases separated the two germline ends. CDR3 region: CAVSGLRSYEQYF. In DNA, the CDR3 is TGTGCCGTTAGTGGCCTTCGGTCCTACGAGCAGTACTTC.

This rearrangement joins TRBV5-5 to TRBJ1-4, with 7 nucleotides matching TRBD1. This CDR3 spans 16 amino acids. CDR1 SGHKS and CDR2 YYEKEE come from the germline V gene (reference sequence). With V trimmed by 4 bases and J by 5 bases, 11 bases remained unmatched. The CDR3 is CASSGIQGIGNEKLFF. For the CDR3, the DNA is TGTGCCAGCAGCGGAATACAGGGGATAGGAAATGAAAAACTGTTTTTT.

J is TRBJ1-1 and V is TRBV9; unclear D gene. V was pared by 4 bases and J by 11 bases, with 21 bases between. Per the germline V gene, CDR1 is SGDLS and CDR2 is YYNGEE. The CDR3 has 14 residues. The CDR3 loop reads CASSPPNPGNGAFF. CDR3 coding DNA: TGTGCCAGCAGCCCACCGAACCCAGGTAACGGGGCTTTCTTT.

The sample holds one count of this clone. The chain carries TRBV5-6 and TRBJ2-7; 10 bases are a match to TRBD1. CDR3 size: 16 residues. The V gene's germline CDR1 is SGHDT and CDR2 YYEEEE. Trimming took 3 bases from V and 2 from J; bases not matched to a gene: 8. CDR3 bases: TGTGCCAGCAGCTGGCCCGGGACAGGGGAACCCTACGAGCAGTACTTC. Translation gives CASSWPGTGEPYEQYF.

The chain uses TRBV7-9 and TRBJ2-7; D is uncertain. Trimming took 5 bases from V and 2 from J, leaving 10 bases between them. The CDR3 has 13 amino acids. The germline CDR1 and CDR2 sequences are SEHNR and FQNEAQ (reference sequence). The CDR3 nucleotides read TGTGCCAGCAGCCCTGACATGACCTACGAGCAGTACTTC. This sequence encodes CASSPDMTYEQYF.

The chain uses TRBV7-2 and TRBJ2-3; 14 positions agree with TRBD2. J was trimmed by 2 bases and V by 1 base; bases with no gene match: 2. CDR3 size: 17 residues. Germline V gene lookup returns CDR1 SGHTA and CDR2 FQGNSA. Here the CDR3 DNA reads TGTGCCAGCAGCTTAGTGGGACTAGCGGGGGCCACAGATACGCAGTATTTT. As protein: CASSLVGLAGATDTQYF.

The V gene is TRBV4-2, the J gene TRBJ2-7; 8 bases map to TRBD1. The germline V gene encodes CDR1 LGHNA and CDR2 YNFKEQ. This CDR3 has 15 amino acids. Trimming removed 3 bases from V and 5 bases from J; junction bases left unmatched: 9. The CDR3 here is CASSQGQAVWDEQYF. In DNA, the CDR3 is TGTGCCAGCAGCCAGGGACAGGCCGTATGGGACGAGCAGTACTTC.

In its sample, this clone was seen a few times. The chain recombines TRBV7-9 with TRBJ2-7; D remains unclear. The germline CDR1 and CDR2 sequences are SEHNR and FQNEAQ (reference sequence). The V gene lost 4 bases and the J gene lost 6 bases, with 10 bases spanning the gap. This CDR3 comprises 12 residues. The CDR3 region has the DNA TGTGCCAGCAGCTCCCTAAAAGTCGAGCAGTACTTC. It encodes CASSSLKVEQYF.

The rearrangement links TRBV7-2 to TRBJ1-1; D call uncertain. Germline CDR1 is SGHTA and CDR2 is FQGNSA. This CDR3 has 15 residues. Trimming took off 8 bases at V and 4 bases at J, with 20 bases between the two ends. The CDR3 here is CASAETVGSFTEAFF. The CDR3 nucleotides read TGTGCCAGCGCCGAGACCGTTGGGTCCTTCACTGAAGCTTTCTTT.

The J gene is TRBJ2-2, the V gene TRBV2; D could derive from TRBD1 or TRBD2 (5 bases each). Germline CDR1 SNHLY, CDR2 FYNNEI. V dropped 3 bases and J dropped 0 bases, with 5 bases sitting between them. CDR3 length equals 14 residues. The DNA for the CDR3 is TGTGCCAGCAGTGAGGGACCGAACACCGGGGAGCTGTTTTTT. As protein: CASSEGPNTGELFF. The variable domain in full, completed from reference TRBV2 and TRBJ2-2, reads EPEVTQTPSHQVTQMGQEVILRCVPISNHLYFYWYRQILGQKVEFLVSFYNNEISEKSEIFDDQFSVERPDGSNFTLKIRSTKLEDSAMYFCASSEGPNTGELFFGEGSRLTVL.

The chain links TRBV7-3 to TRBJ2-7; 8 positions match TRBD1. The germline V gene has CDR1 SGHTA and CDR2 FQGTGA. CDR3 size: 16 residues. Trimming removed 0 bases from V and 4 bases from J; junction bases left unmatched: 8. The DNA for the CDR3 is TGTGCCAGCAGCTTAACTAGTGGGACAGGCATTTACGAGCAGTACTTC. This sequence encodes CASSLTSGTGIYEQYF.

This clone turned up a few times. The CDR3 DNA follows: TGCAGTGCTAGACCCCCTGAAGCTTTCTTT. It specifies CSARPPEAFF. The chain links TRBV20-1 to TRBJ1-1; D ambiguous. The CDR3 sequence is 10 residues long. Per the germline V gene, CDR1 is DFQATT and CDR2 is SNEGSKA (reference sequence). V lost 2 bases and J 6 bases, leaving 4 bases between the germline ends.

The chain combines TRBV14 with TRBJ1-1, with 7 bases identical to TRBD1. CDR1 SGHDN and CDR2 FVKESK come from the germline V gene. Trimming took 3 bases from V and 1 from J; bases not matched to a gene: 5. The CDR3 length is 15 residues. CDR3 protein: CASSHYTGENTEAFF. The CDR3, as DNA: TGTGCCAGCAGCCATTACACAGGGGAGAACACTGAAGCTTTCTTT.

V is TRBV9 and J is TRBJ2-3; D may be TRBD2 (5 bases). The CDR3 length is 19 residues. V lost 0 bases and J 0 bases, leaving 20 bases between the germline ends. CDR1 is SGDLS, CDR2 YYNGEE, per germline. The CDR3 spells CASSVVGPTGLSSTDTQYF. The CDR3 DNA is TGTGCCAGCAGCGTAGTAGGCCCAACTGGACTGTCTAGCACAGATACGCAGTATTTT.

The J gene is TRBJ2-1, the V gene TRBV19; 8 nucleotides match TRBD1. The CDR3 has 12 residues. Germline V lookup: CDR1 LNHDA, CDR2 SQIVND (reference sequence). V lost 7 bases, J lost 8 bases, and 4 bases stayed unmatched. CDR3 residues: CASNQGAYEQFF. DNA of the CDR3: TGTGCCAGTAACCAGGGGGCCTATGAGCAGTTCTTC.

V and J are TRBV2 and TRBJ1-4; D is unclear. Germline V lookup: CDR1 SNHLY, CDR2 FYNNEI. This CDR3 is built from 13 residues. Trimming left V 1 base short and J 5 bases short, with 5 bases between. CDR3 residues: CASSEVGNEKLFF. CDR3 DNA: TGTGCCAGCAGTGAAGTGGGGAATGAAAAACTGTTTTTT.

The chain recombines TRBV6-5 with TRBJ2-7, with no clear D. Per the germline V gene, CDR1 is MNHEY and CDR2 is SVGAGI. The V and J ends lost 2 bases and 4 bases respectively, with 6 bases between them. The CDR3 has 12 amino acids. CDR3 amino acids: CASSYDGYEQYF. Written as DNA, the CDR3 is TGTGCCAGCAGTTACGACGGTTACGAGCAGTACTTC.